A single sample gave rise to the 13 T cell receptor beta chains below, sequenced in a study of post-analysis software for immune sequencing data. Broader study findings: Relative to controls, patients had 5 or 6 TRBV segments at higher frequency, with TRBV5-6, TRBV5-1 and TRBV20-1 among these.

Unique molecular identifiers were carried by the TCR beta cDNA libraries. One entry per CDR3 protein results from TCRdb running MiXCR on the PCR reads. Altogether fewer than 850,000 distinct CDR3 sequences are present, 30% being singletons, with the ten largest covering around 0.56%. These receptors have no known antigen. The specimen sequenced was blood. These receptors all stem from a girl aged 5 to 17 with multiple sclerosis.

This clonotype was seen more than once but under ten times. The V and J genes are TRBV2 and TRBJ2-5; a possible D gene is TRBD1 (6 bases). CDR3 size: 13 residues. Per germline, CDR1 SNHLY and CDR2 FYNNEI. The ends were cut back, 7 bases at V and 5 bases at J, with 14 bases in the middle. CDR3 DNA sequence: TGTGCCAGCAAGCGGACAGTCCCCGAGACCCAGTACTTC. Translated, it gives CASKRTVPETQYF.

This clonotype was found a few times. CDR3 region: CASSIRAPMADTQYF. In nucleotides, the CDR3 is TGTGCCAGCAGTATCAGGGCTCCAATGGCAGATACGCAGTATTTT. J is TRBJ2-3 and V is TRBV2; maybe TRBD1 (5 bases). The ends were cut back, 5 bases at V and 4 bases at J, with 16 bases in the middle. CDR1 and CDR2 (germline): SNHLY, FYNNEI. The CDR3 extends over 15 amino acids.

The J gene is TRBJ2-3, the V gene TRBV9; 7 nucleotides align to TRBD2. The trim removed 0 bases at V and 6 bases at J, leaving 13 bases unmatched. This CDR3 contains 17 residues. CDR1 is SGDLS, CDR2 YYNGEE, per germline. CDR3 region: CASSVGDSGFYKDTQYF. The CDR3 nucleotides read TGTGCCAGCAGCGTAGGGGATAGCGGGTTCTACAAGGATACGCAGTATTTT.

The chain couples TRBV6-5 to TRBJ1-1, with unresolved D. Germline-derived CDR1 and CDR2 are MNHEY and SVGAGI. Trimming took 4 bases from V and 5 from J, leaving 8 bases between them. This CDR3 has 12 residues. For the CDR3, the DNA is TGTGCCAGCAGTTCCCGGTGGACTGAAGCTTTCTTT. Translating it yields CASSSRWTEAFF.

J is TRBJ2-1 and V is TRBV7-2, with D unclear. The V gene lost 5 bases and the J gene lost 6 bases, with 17 bases spanning the gap. Per germline, CDR1 SGHTA and CDR2 FQGNSA. The CDR3 consists of 15 residues. The CDR3 region is CASSVARAWGNEQFF. DNA of the CDR3: TGTGCCAGCAGCGTGGCTAGGGCCTGGGGCAATGAGCAGTTCTTC. Full variable domain (remainder filled in from reference TRBV7-2 and TRBJ2-1): GAGVSQSPSNKVTEKGKDVELRCDPISGHTALYWYRQSLGQGLEFLIYFQGNSAPDKSGLPSDRFSAERTGGSVSTLTIQRTQQEDSAVYLCASSVARAWGNEQFFGPGTRLTVL.

This sequence joins TRBV6-2 or TRBV6-3 and TRBJ2-5; D is possibly TRBD2 (6 bases). With the DNA end fitting TRBJ2-7 better, the J assignment may be wrong. Germline CDR1 MNHEY, CDR2 SVGEGT. The length of the CDR3 is 14 residues. CDR3 protein: CASREGPVFYEQYF. CDR3 DNA sequence: TGTGCCAGCAGGGAGGGGCCAGTTTTCTACGAGCAGTACTTC.

This clonotype was seen ten or more times. This rearrangement joins TRBV12-3 or TRBV12-4 to TRBJ2-3; D ambiguous. V was trimmed by 0 bases and J by 4 bases, leaving 8 bases between them. This CDR3 contains 14 residues. The CDR3 loop reads CASSLAGIPDTQYF. In DNA form, the CDR3 reads TGTGCCAGCAGTTTAGCGGGAATCCCAGATACGCAGTATTTT.

The chain has TRBV5-1 and TRBJ1-2; 9 nucleotides line up with TRBD1. Germline loops: CDR1 SGHRS, CDR2 YFSETQ. With 4 bases clipped from V and 8 bases from J, the junction kept 9 bases outside the gene matches. This CDR3 comprises 14 residues. The CDR3 coding sequence is TGCGCCAGCAGCCTGGACAGGGGATATGGCGGCTACACCTTC. It is translated as CASSLDRGYGGYTF.

V is TRBV25-1 and J is TRBJ2-1; 10 bases fit TRBD2. V was clipped by 3 bases and J by 2 bases; unmatched bases: 1. Germline CDR1 is MGHDK and CDR2 is SYGVNS. CDR3 length equals 15 residues. This CDR3 is CASSESGRAYNEQFF. Here the CDR3 DNA reads TGTGCCAGCAGTGAGAGCGGGAGGGCCTACAATGAGCAGTTCTTC.

The V gene is TRBV6-5, the J gene TRBJ1-6; 10 bases are a match to TRBD1. The CDR3 length is 16 residues. The V and J ends lost 0 bases and 7 bases, in that order; junction bases with no gene match: 3. The germline gives CDR1 MNHEY, CDR2 SVGAGI. CDR3 coding DNA: TGTGCCAGCAGTTACTCGACAGGGGGCGGGAATTCACCCCTCCACTTT. Protein: CASSYSTGGGNSPLHF.

V is TRBV4-3 and J is TRBJ1-5; no clear D. The CDR3 has 14 amino acids. Germline-derived CDR1 and CDR2 are LGHNA and YSLEER. V lost 0 bases to trimming and J lost 7 bases, with 10 bases between them. The CDR3 coding sequence is TGCGCCAGCAGCCAAGATCCCTACGAACAGCCCCAGCATTTT. Its translation is CASSQDPYEQPQHF.

This rearrangement joins TRBV13 to TRBJ1-6; D may be TRBD1 (6 bases). CDR1 and CDR2 from the germline V gene are PRHDT and FYEKMQ (reference sequence). This CDR3 is 16 amino acids long. V was pared by 0 bases and J by 1 base, with 7 bases between. The CDR3 is CASSLGQGSYNSPLHF. CDR3 sequence (DNA): TGTGCCAGCAGCTTAGGACAGGGTTCCTATAATTCACCCCTCCACTTT.

The rearrangement joins TRBV5-1 to TRBJ1-6; TRBD1 agrees at 9 bases. The CDR3 contains 16 residues. V was pared by 4 bases and J by 8 bases, with 10 bases of the junction left unmatched. Germline V gives CDR1 SGHRS, CDR2 YFSETQ. The CDR3 sequence is CASSPKTGGFHSPLHF. The CDR3 bases are TGCGCCAGCAGCCCAAAGACAGGGGGTTTTCATTCACCCCTCCACTTT. The complete variable domain, with remaining parts taken from reference TRBV5-1 and TRBJ1-6, reads KAGVTQTPRYLIKTRGQQVTLSCSPISGHRSVSWYQQTPGQGLQFLFEYFSETQRNKGNFPGRFSGRQFSNSRSEMNVSTLELGDSALYLCASSPKTGGFHSPLHFGNGTRLTVT.